What follows describes a single T cell receptor beta chain. The record originates from a study of cytomegalovirus exposure and HLA in healthy donors. Primers: 60 Vbeta forward and 13 Jbeta reverse. The repertoire was sequenced with immunoSEQ multiplex PCR; TCRdb's copy has only in-frame clones and lacks some. The repertoire holds 200,000 to 250,000 clones, 70% to 80% seen once, with roughly 2.5% in the top ten. The receptor's source is a woman aged 55-75 years in good health and CMV-seropositive. What was sequenced was PBMCs.

The CDR3 DNA sequence: TGTGCTAGTGGTTTGGGACTACAGGGGGTAGGGGAGACCCAGTACTTC. It is translated as CASGLGLQGVGETQYF. The J gene is TRBJ2-5, the V gene TRBV12-5; 8 nucleotides align to TRBD1. This CDR3 region has 16 residues. Germline V gene sequence: CDR1 LGHNT, CDR2 FRNRAP. J gave up 5 bases and V 1 base, and 9 bases lay outside the gene matches. The full variable domain, in which reference TRBV12-5 and TRBJ2-5 provide the parts outside the CDR3, is DARVTQTPRHKVTEMGQEVTMRCQPILGHNTVFWYRQTMMQGLELLAYFRNRAPLDDSGMPKDRFSAEMPDATLATLKIQPSEPRDSAVYFCASGLGLQGVGETQYFGPGTRLLVL.